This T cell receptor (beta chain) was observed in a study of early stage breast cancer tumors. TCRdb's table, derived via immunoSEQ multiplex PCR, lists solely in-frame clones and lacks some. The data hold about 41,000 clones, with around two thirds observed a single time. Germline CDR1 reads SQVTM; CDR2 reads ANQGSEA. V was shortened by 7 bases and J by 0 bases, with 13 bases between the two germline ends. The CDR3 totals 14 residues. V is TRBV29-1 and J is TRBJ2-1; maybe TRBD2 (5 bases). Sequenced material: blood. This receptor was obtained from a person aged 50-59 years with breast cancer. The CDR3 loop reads CSANPGSSYNEQFF. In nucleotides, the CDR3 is TGCAGCGCGAACCCGGGGAGCTCCTACAATGAGCAGTTCTTC.